This record looks at one T cell receptor beta chain sequence and its context. The target of this receptor is not known. No per-base quality is available; no much larger clone lies one base away. CDR1 is given as WNHNN and CDR2 as SYGVQD, both from the germline V gene (reference sequence). V and J lose 2 bases and 6 bases, and a span of 7 bases separates them. The cysteine opens and the phenylalanine closes a CDR3 of 13 amino acids. Only CDR3 DNA is held: 39 bases, read in frame from base 1. Genomic DNA served as template for TCR beta VDJ combination and CDR3 sequence profiling. TCR repertoire sequencing was run on an Illumina HiSeq 2000. The original methods were these. TRBV/TRBJ rearrangement plots, CDR3 size and DJ length profiles, and Simpson's diversity index were used to evaluate the repertoires. The immunodominant clone was defined as the most abundant DNA sequence in deep sequencing data. CDR3 amino acid sequences were screened for sharing across subjects and compared with published repertoires and the VDJdb database. TCRdb cleaned the public reads at Q25 with fastp, built clones with MiXCR and kept in-frame beta chains. For every CDR3 protein sequence, its rows merge into one entry that carries the most common genes and DNA. None of the V and J calls come from the authors' own analysis; TCRdb made them. Within this sample are under 350,000 distinct CDR3 sequences, with 56% of them counted one time only. Of the sample, 8% is held by the ten largest clones.

The sample comes from a study of CD8+CD57+ T cells in acquired aplastic anemia (dated by TCRdb to the late 2010s). For context, the study as a whole: On average, sorted CD4+ and CD8+ cells yielded 2.5 to 3.5 ug of extracted DNA, with a range of roughly 0.19 to 27.4 ug.

In the study, sorted CD4+ and CD8+ blood T cells from patients with severe aplastic anemia and from healthy subjects underwent deep sequencing of TCR repertoires. Ficoll-Paque density gradient centrifugation was used to isolate peripheral blood mononuclear cells. Before DNA extraction, CD4+ and CD8+ T cells were sorted with FACS or magnetic beads. Overall study outcomes, separate from this receptor: Nearly 30 CD8+ CDR3 sequences were found in both patients and controls but appeared to be highly expressed in patients and within the immunodominant clones of the patients. Patients and healthy controls showed no significant difference in CD8+ Simpson's diversity (P=0.060).

The receptor was derived from a human donor with severe aplastic anemia or a healthy control (not recorded which). The sequencing input was sorted CD4+, CD8+, or CD8+CD57+ T cells (not recorded which) from PBMCs. The receptor chain draws on TRBV10-1 and TRBJ2-2; the D gene remains uncertain. Here the CDR3 is given as CASSEADAGELFF. The nucleotides read TGCGCCAGCAGTGAGGCGGATGCCGGGGAGCTGTTTTTT.